The present TCR beta chain was sequenced within a study of post-analysis software for immune sequencing data. This CDR3 is 14 amino acids long. The ends lost 4 bases at V and 0 bases at J; junction bases unmatched: 2. Germline CDR1 reads LGHDT; CDR2 reads YNNKEL (reference sequence). Study findings and constraints: People with multiple sclerosis had a significantly lower normalized Chao1 diversity than controls did. Patients carried roughly 5 TRBV segments more frequently than controls did, and TRBV5-6, TRBV5-1 and TRBV20-1 were among them.

The table lists this clonotype with a few counts. Its specificity is unknown. The TCR beta cDNA libraries carried unique molecular identifiers. TCRdb used MiXCR to reprocess the PCR reads, holding one entry per CDR3 protein. This table has around 190,000 distinct CDR3 sequences, over 25% appearing once. Sequenced: blood. The sequence derives from a girl younger than 18 with multiple sclerosis. The chain combines TRBV3-1 with TRBJ1-1, with 7 positions matching TRBD1. This CDR3 reads CASSPDRLNTEAFF. The CDR3 nucleotides are TGTGCCAGCAGCCCGGACAGGCTGAACACTGAAGCTTTCTTT.